This T cell receptor (beta chain) is from a study of blood T cell repertoires in COVID-19. Overall study: Sources were T cells, B-cell-depleted T cells, or PBMCs; the material itself was cDNA or gDNA.

Measured with immunoSEQ multiplex PCR; TCRdb has only the in-frame clones, and not every one. There are approximately 170,000 clones in the sample; about 88% occur only once, and more than 25% lies in the top ten. The germline V gene encodes CDR1 KGHSH and CDR2 LQKENI. This CDR3 contains 14 residues. J gave up 5 bases and V 2 bases, and 5 bases lay outside the gene matches. The genes are TRBV18 and TRBJ1-1, with 7 bases matching TRBD1. This TCR came from a man in his sixties with acute or convalescent COVID-19. The sequenced sample was peripheral blood. CDR3 DNA: TGTGCCAGCTCACCAATCACAGGGGAAACTGAAGCTTTCTTT. Its translation: CASSPITGETEAFF.